This paragraph reports one T cell receptor (beta chain). Blood was sampled at baseline, cycle 4 day 1, and cycle 7 day 1. TCRdb keeps only in-frame clones here, not all; method: immunoSEQ multiplex PCR. Of 66,000 or so clones in the sample, about nine tenths were seen once. Germline CDR1 and CDR2: MNHEY and SMNVEV (reference sequence). The CDR3 totals 14 residues. Trimming removed 2 bases at V and 0 bases at J, with 5 bases between. The data derive from a study of OX40 agonist ivuxolimab in advanced cancers. Study as a whole: Partial responses were achieved by three patients: one hepatocellular carcinoma, two cutaneous melanoma.

The sample consisted of CD4+ or CD8+ T cells sorted from blood, taken in a trial of the OX40 agonist ivuxolimab. The TCR sequence derives from an adult with an advanced solid tumor such as melanoma, head and neck, liver or kidney cancer. The chain joins TRBV27 to TRBJ1-5, with D unresolved. The CDR3 DNA is TGTGCCAGCAGTTTAACCTATAGCAATCAGCCCCAGCATTTT. It codes for CASSLTYSNQPQHF.